This entry is about one TCR beta chain. The V gene's germline CDR1 is SGHTA and CDR2 FQGTGA. The V and J ends lost 5 bases and 7 bases, in that order; junction bases with no gene match: 11. The CDR3 consists of 18 residues. This entry is derived from a study of blood T cell repertoires in COVID-19. About the study: The samples span acute and convalescent COVID-19 from the United States, Italy and Spain. Sample material is recorded as cDNA or gDNA derived from T cells, B-cell-depleted T cells, or PBMCs.

Original processing notes: By means of reference gene primer amplification, nucleated cell counts were estimated. The assay was immunoSEQ multiplex PCR, and TCRdb's table has in-frame clones only and misses some. The V and J calls and clone size were taken over from that table, and D and trimming were inferred from the DNA. This repertoire shows about 180,000 clones, about three quarters found once; its top ten account for roughly 28%. The chain employs TRBV7-3 and TRBJ2-1, with 16 bases aligning to TRBD2. This clonotype originated in a woman in her sixties or seventies with acute or convalescent COVID-19. The sample taken for sequencing was peripheral blood. The CDR3 spells CASSRQGTSGRAGNEQFF. The CDR3 region has the DNA TGTGCCAGCAGCCGCCAAGGGACTAGCGGGAGGGCGGGGAATGAGCAGTTCTTC.